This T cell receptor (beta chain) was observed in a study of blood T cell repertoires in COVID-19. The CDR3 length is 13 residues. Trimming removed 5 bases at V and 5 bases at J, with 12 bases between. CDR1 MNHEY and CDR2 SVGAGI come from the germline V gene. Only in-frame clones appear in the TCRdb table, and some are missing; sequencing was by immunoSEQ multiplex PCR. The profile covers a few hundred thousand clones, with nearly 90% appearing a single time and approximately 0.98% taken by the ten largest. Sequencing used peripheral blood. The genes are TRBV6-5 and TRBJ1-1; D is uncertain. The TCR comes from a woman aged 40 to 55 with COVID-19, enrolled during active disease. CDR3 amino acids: CASSPQPETEAFF. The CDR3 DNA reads TGTGCCAGCAGTCCCCAACCTGAGACTGAAGCTTTCTTT.